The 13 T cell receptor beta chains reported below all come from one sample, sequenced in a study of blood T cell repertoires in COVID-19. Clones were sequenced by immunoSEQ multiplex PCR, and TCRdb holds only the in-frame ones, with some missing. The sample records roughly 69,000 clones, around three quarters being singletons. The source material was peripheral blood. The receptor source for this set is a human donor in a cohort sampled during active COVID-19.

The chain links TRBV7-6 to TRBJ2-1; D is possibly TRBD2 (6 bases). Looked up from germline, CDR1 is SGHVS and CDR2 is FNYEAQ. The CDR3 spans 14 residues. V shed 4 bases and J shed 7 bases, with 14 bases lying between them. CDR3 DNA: TGTGCCAGCAGCTCCCCTAGCGCCCAAAATGAGCAGTTCTTC. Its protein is CASSSPSAQNEQFF.

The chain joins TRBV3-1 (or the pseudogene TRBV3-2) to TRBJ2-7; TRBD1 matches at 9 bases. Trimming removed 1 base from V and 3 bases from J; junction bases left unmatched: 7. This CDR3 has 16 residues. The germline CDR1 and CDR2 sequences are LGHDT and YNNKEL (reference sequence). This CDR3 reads CASSQASGTGNYEQYF. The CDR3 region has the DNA TGTGCCAGCAGCCAAGCTTCCGGGACAGGGAACTACGAGCAGTACTTC.

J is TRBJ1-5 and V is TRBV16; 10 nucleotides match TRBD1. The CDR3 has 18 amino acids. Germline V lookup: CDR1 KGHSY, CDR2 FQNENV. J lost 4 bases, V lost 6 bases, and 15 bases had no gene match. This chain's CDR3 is CASSFRVEGQGRNQPQHF. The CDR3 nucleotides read TGTGCCAGCAGTTTTAGAGTGGAGGGACAGGGGAGGAATCAGCCCCAGCATTTT.

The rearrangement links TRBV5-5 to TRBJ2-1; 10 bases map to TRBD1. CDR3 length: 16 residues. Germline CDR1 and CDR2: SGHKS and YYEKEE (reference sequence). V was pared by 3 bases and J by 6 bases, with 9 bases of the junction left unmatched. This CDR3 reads CASSWNDRGPVNEQFF. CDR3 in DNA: TGTGCCAGCAGCTGGAACGACAGGGGGCCGGTCAATGAGCAGTTCTTC.

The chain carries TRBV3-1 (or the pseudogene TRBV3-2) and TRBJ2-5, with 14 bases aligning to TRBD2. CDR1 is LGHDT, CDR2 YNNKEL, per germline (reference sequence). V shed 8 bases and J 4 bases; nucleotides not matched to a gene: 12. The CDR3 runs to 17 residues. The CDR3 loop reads CASLGTSGGQGRETQYF. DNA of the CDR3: TGTGCCAGCCTCGGGACTAGCGGGGGCCAGGGTAGAGAGACCCAGTACTTC.

The CDR3 DNA follows: TGTGCCAGTAGGGAGACAGGGAAGGAGACCCAGTACTTC. Its translation is CASRETGKETQYF. The chain recombines TRBV19 with TRBJ2-5; 7 bases fit TRBD1. Germline V CDR1 and CDR2: LNHDA, SQIVND (reference sequence). The V gene end was trimmed by 6 bases and the J gene end by 5 bases; junction bases not matched to a gene: 6. The CDR3 is made up of 13 amino acids. Drawing the rest from reference TRBV19 and TRBJ2-5, the complete variable domain is DGGITQSPKYLFRKEGQNVTLSCEQNLNHDAMYWYRQDPGQGLRLIYYSQIVNDFQKGDIAEGYSVSREKKESFPLTVTSAQKNPTAFYLCASRETGKETQYFGPGTRLLVL.

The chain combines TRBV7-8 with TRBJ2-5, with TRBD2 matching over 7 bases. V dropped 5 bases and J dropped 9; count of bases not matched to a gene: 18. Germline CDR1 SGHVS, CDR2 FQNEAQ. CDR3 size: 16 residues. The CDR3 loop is CASSPERLAVKSAQYF. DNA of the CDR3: TGTGCCAGCAGCCCCGAACGACTAGCAGTTAAGTCGGCCCAGTACTTC.

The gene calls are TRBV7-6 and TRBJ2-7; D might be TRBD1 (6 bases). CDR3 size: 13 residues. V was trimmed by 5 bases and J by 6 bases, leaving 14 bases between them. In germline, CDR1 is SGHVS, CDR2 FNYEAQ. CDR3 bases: TGTGCCAGCAGCAAGACAGGCTCGGTCGAGCAGTACTTC. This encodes CASSKTGSVEQYF.

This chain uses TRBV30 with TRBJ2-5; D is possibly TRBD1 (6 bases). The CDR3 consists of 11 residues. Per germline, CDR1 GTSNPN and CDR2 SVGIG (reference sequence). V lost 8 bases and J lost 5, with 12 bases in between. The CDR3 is CAGGRMETQYF. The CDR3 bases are TGTGCCGGGGGCAGAATGGAGACCCAGTACTTC.

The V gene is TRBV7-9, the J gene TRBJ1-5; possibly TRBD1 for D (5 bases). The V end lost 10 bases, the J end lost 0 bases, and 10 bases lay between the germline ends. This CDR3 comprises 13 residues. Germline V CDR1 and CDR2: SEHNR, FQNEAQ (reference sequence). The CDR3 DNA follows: TGTGCCACCCAGGGCCATAGCAATCAGCCCCAGCATTTT. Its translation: CATQGHSNQPQHF.

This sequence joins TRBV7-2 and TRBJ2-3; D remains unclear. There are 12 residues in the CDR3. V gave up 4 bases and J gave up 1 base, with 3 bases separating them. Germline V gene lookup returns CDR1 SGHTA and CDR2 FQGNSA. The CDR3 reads CASSSGTDTQYF. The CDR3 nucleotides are TGTGCCAGCAGCTCCGGCACAGATACGCAGTATTTT.

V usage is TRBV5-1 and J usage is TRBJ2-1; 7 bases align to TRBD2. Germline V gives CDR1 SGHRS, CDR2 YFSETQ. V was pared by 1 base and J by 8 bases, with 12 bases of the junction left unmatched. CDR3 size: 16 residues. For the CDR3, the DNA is TGCGCCAGCAGCTTGAAGGCTAGCGGCCCCGGGGATGAGCAGTTCTTC. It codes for CASSLKASGPGDEQFF.

The CDR3 here is CASSSGARGRETQYF. CDR3 nucleotide sequence: TGTGCCAGCAGCTCGGGGGCGAGGGGGCGAGAGACCCAGTACTTC. The gene calls are TRBV7-3 and TRBJ2-5, with D perhaps matching TRBD1 (7 bases). Trimming removed 4 bases from V and 4 bases from J, with 16 bases in between. CDR3 length equals 15 residues. Germline-derived CDR1 and CDR2 are SGHTA and FQGTGA.